The 21 T cell receptor beta chains in this list originate from one sample, sequenced in a study of identical twins. Each CDR3 protein gets one entry after TCRdb re-called the 5' RACE reads with MiXCR. This sample carries nearly 650,000 distinct CDR3 sequences, roughly 7.2% of them seen once, and the ten largest clones take about 1.5%. Another study also made use of these data, one on yellow fever vaccine responses in identical twins.

Sequencing used PBMCs. The receptors stem from a woman aged 18-29 years in good health.

The rearrangement joins TRBV3-1 to TRBJ2-7; the match to TRBD2 covers 9 bases. The CDR3 contains 13 residues. The germline V gene has CDR1 LGHDT and CDR2 YNNKEL (reference sequence). J lost 5 bases, V lost 1 base, and 0 bases had no gene match. The CDR3 sequence is CASSQGTSDEQYF. In DNA, the CDR3 is TGTGCCAGCAGCCAAGGGACTAGCGACGAGCAGTACTTC.

The chain couples TRBV7-9 to TRBJ2-1; D may correspond to TRBD1 or TRBD2 (5 bases each). Looked up from germline, CDR1 is SEHNR and CDR2 is FQNEAQ (reference sequence). Between the trimmed V and J ends, which lost 5 bases and 9 bases, there was a span of 17 bases. CDR3 length: 14 residues. CDR3 in amino acids: CASSPLGVQSEQFF. The CDR3 nucleotides read TGTGCCAGCAGCCCACTAGGGGTACAGAGTGAGCAGTTCTTC.

CDR3 nucleotides: TGCAGTGCCGGCCTAGGGGAGTTCAATGAGCAGTTCTTC. Residues: CSAGLGEFNEQFF. This rearrangement joins TRBV20-1 to TRBJ2-1, with D perhaps assigned TRBD1 or TRBD2 (5 bases each). The CDR3 totals 13 residues. Trimming shortened V by 6 bases and J by 6 bases, and 15 bases separated the two germline ends. Per the germline V gene, CDR1 is DFQATT and CDR2 is SNEGSKA (reference sequence).

This clonotype has a count of ten or more. The chain combines TRBV5-1 with TRBJ2-1, with D possibly being TRBD2 (5 bases). There are 15 residues in the CDR3. V was cut by 0 bases and J by 0 bases, with 7 bases left in between. CDR1 and CDR2 from the germline V gene are SGHRS and YFSETQ. The CDR3 nucleotides read TGCGCCAGCAGCTTGGTCGGGATCTCCTACAATGAGCAGTTCTTC. It encodes CASSLVGISYNEQFF.

The chain recombines TRBV20-1 with TRBJ1-2, with 8 bases lining up with TRBD1. The junction had 8 bases not matched to a gene; V was cut back by 4 bases and J by 4 bases. The CDR3 spans 14 residues. Germline assignment: CDR1 DFQATT and CDR2 SNEGSKA (reference sequence). The CDR3 DNA sequence: TGCAGTGCTAACTTAGGACAGGGCGGCTATGGCTACACCTTC. It encodes CSANLGQGGYGYTF.

This clonotype was detected only a few times. The rearrangement joins TRBV20-1 to TRBJ2-1; 10 bases match TRBD1. CDR1 is DFQATT and CDR2 is SNEGSKA in the germline V gene (reference sequence). V was clipped by 6 bases and J by 6 bases; unmatched bases: 5. This CDR3 comprises 13 residues. The CDR3: CSARDRGVNEQFF. The CDR3 nucleotides read TGCAGTGCCCGGGACAGGGGCGTCAATGAGCAGTTCTTC.

Comments on this clonotype: A read error may account for a junction end that differs from germline. The CDR3 sequence is CASCFAGWGLALIETQYF. Here the CDR3 DNA reads TGTGCCAGCTGTTTTGCCGGATGGGGACTAGCGTTAATCGAGACCCAGTACTTC. The chain recombines TRBV12-3 or TRBV12-4 with TRBJ2-5; 10 nucleotides line up with TRBD2. This CDR3 region has 18 residues.

This clonotype occurred a few times. This sequence joins TRBV4-1 and TRBJ2-5; 8 nucleotides agree with TRBD2. Germline V lookup: CDR1 MGHRA, CDR2 YSYEKL. V was pared by 3 bases and J by 4 bases, with 10 bases of the junction left unmatched. This CDR3 has 16 amino acids. CDR3 residues: CASSQQGTRWGETQYF. The CDR3 bases are TGCGCCAGCAGCCAGCAGGGGACTAGGTGGGGAGAGACCCAGTACTTC.

This clonotype was seen many times. The rearrangement joins TRBV28 to TRBJ1-1, with D possibly matching TRBD1 (5 bases). With 6 bases removed from V and 0 bases from J, the gap between germline ends came to 17 bases. The germline V gene has CDR1 MDHEN and CDR2 SYDVKM. The CDR3 consists of 16 residues. DNA for the CDR3: TGTGCCAGCAGCCTCCGACAGCGTCAATTGAACACTGAAGCTTTCTTT. Protein: CASSLRQRQLNTEAFF.

The V gene is TRBV6-5, the J gene TRBJ2-3; 9 bases align to TRBD1. The CDR3 length is 16 residues. Trimming took 0 bases from V and 4 from J; bases not matched to a gene: 5. Germline CDR1 reads MNHEY; CDR2 reads SVGAGI. The CDR3 DNA follows: TGTGCCAGCAGTTACTCTTTACAGGGGGCATCAGATACGCAGTATTTT. Its translation is CASSYSLQGASDTQYF.

This clonotype has ten or more counts. The rearrangement joins TRBV6-1 to TRBJ1-3; TRBD1 matches at 7 bases. The V segment lost 6 bases and the J segment 4 bases; nucleotides outside the gene matches: 3. The CDR3 has 13 amino acids. Germline lookup yields CDR1 MNHNS and CDR2 SASEGT. CDR3 nucleotides: TGTGCCAGCAGCTGGGGACAGGGAAACACCATATATTTT. Translated: CASSWGQGNTIYF.

The sample holds many counts of this clonotype. The chain has TRBV12-3 or TRBV12-4 and TRBJ1-1; D possibly corresponds to TRBD1 (5 bases). V lost 1 base and J 4 bases, leaving 13 bases between the germline ends. The CDR3 contains 15 residues. CDR3 coding DNA: TGTGCCAGCAGTTTAGTTCCGGGGGTCGGCACTGAAGCTTTCTTT. Translated: CASSLVPGVGTEAFF.

This clonotype has only a few counts. CDR3 nucleotide sequence: TGCAGTGCTAGAGACCCAGACTCCAGCACAGATACGCAGTATTTT. The encoded protein is CSARDPDSSTDTQYF. The chain links TRBV20-1 to TRBJ2-3; no clear D. V lost 0 bases to trimming and J lost 0 bases, with 10 bases between them. This CDR3 comprises 15 residues. CDR1 is DFQATT and CDR2 is SNEGSKA in the germline V gene (reference sequence).

This clonotype was seen many times. The V and J genes are TRBV10-3 and TRBJ2-7, with D maybe TRBD2 (6 bases). This CDR3 spans 12 amino acids. Deletions cut 4 bases from V and 5 bases from J, with 9 bases between. The germline gives CDR1 ENHRY, CDR2 SYGVKD. The CDR3, as DNA: TGTGCCATCAGTGTATCGGGGGACGAGCAGTACTTC. It codes for CAISVSGDEQYF.

The chain has TRBV6-1 and TRBJ2-2; no firm D call. Germline lookup yields CDR1 MNHNS and CDR2 SASEGT. The CDR3 is made up of 14 amino acids. Trimming removed 7 bases from V and 4 bases from J, with 13 bases in between. CDR3 DNA sequence: TGTGCCAGCACCACGATGTGGGGCACCGGGGAGCTGTTTTTT. Translation gives CASTTMWGTGELFF.

This clonotype was seen only a few times. V and J are TRBV3-1 and TRBJ2-2, with D possibly TRBD1 on 5 matching bases. Germline lookup yields CDR1 LGHDT and CDR2 YNNKEL (reference sequence). The V end lost 0 bases, the J end lost 6 bases, and 11 bases lay between the germline ends. This CDR3 comprises 15 residues. CDR3 amino acids: CASSQDRGISGELFF. Here the CDR3 DNA reads TGTGCCAGCAGCCAAGATAGGGGCATCTCCGGGGAGCTGTTTTTT. The full variable domain, its missing parts supplied by reference TRBV3-1 and TRBJ2-2, is DTAVSQTPKYLVTQMGNDKSIKCEQNLGHDTMYWYKQDSKKFLKIMFSYNNKELIINETVPNRFSPKSPDKAHLNLHINSLELGDSAVYFCASSQDRGISGELFFGEGSRLTVL.

Turning to this clonotype: One end of the junction does not line up with germline, which may come from a read error. The chain recombines TRBV5-1 with TRBJ2-5, with a tentative D call TRBD1 (6 bases). CDR3 length: 16 residues. The germline gives CDR1 SGHRS, CDR2 YFSETQ. This chain's CDR3 is CASGLTGQTIGETQYF. The DNA of the CDR3 is TGCGCCAGCGGCTTGACCGGACAGACCATCGGAGAGACCCAGTACTTC.

The genes are TRBV7-9 and TRBJ2-7; 8 bases are a match to TRBD1. The CDR3 loop spans 14 amino acids. V shed 5 bases and J 2 bases; nucleotides not matched to a gene: 5. Germline-derived CDR1 and CDR2 are SEHNR and FQNEAQ (reference sequence). CDR3 sequence reads: CASSPVTGAYEQYF. The CDR3 DNA reads TGTGCCAGCAGCCCAGTGACAGGGGCCTACGAGCAGTACTTC.

This clonotype was recorded many times. In nucleotides, the CDR3 is TGTGCCAGTAGGGCTAGCGGGAGGGCAGATACGCAGTATTTT. It yields the protein CASRASGRADTQYF. V is TRBV12-3 or TRBV12-4 and J is TRBJ2-3; 12 nucleotides agree with TRBD2. The CDR3 spans 14 residues. V shed 9 bases and J 4 bases; nucleotides not matched to a gene: 5.

A few counts support this clonotype. The rearrangement links TRBV20-1 to TRBJ2-1; TRBD2 matches 12 bases. The CDR3 length is 14 residues. V was clipped by 5 bases and J by 6 bases; unmatched bases: 5. Germline V gene sequence: CDR1 DFQATT, CDR2 SNEGSKA (reference sequence). The DNA for the CDR3 is TGCAGTGCTCCCGGACTAGCGGGGACCAATGAGCAGTTCTTC. It codes for CSAPGLAGTNEQFF.

The rearrangement uses TRBV10-3 and TRBJ2-7, with D hard to call. This CDR3 is built from 16 residues. Trimming cost V 3 bases and J 0 bases, with 15 bases left between them. Germline loops: CDR1 ENHRY, CDR2 SYGVKD. This CDR3 is CAISDTTVGSSYEQYF. The CDR3 DNA sequence: TGTGCCATCAGTGATACGACGGTCGGTAGCTCCTACGAGCAGTACTTC.